This T cell receptor (beta chain) was identified during a study of beta chain features in type 1 diabetes. Regarding the study as a whole: Researchers report that Type 1 diabetes patients had moderately but significantly shorter TCRB CDR3s across all four CD4+ subsets. There were fewer insertions and more deletions at the VDJ junctions of type 1 diabetes patients.

With regard to this clone: The antigen is undetermined.

Expressed TCRB transcripts were sequenced because the entire RNA isolate underwent reverse transcription. The method was immunoSEQ multiplex PCR; TCRdb's version includes in-frame clones alone and lacks a portion of them. The sample holds fewer than 500,000 clones, more than 11% seen once. Post-sort purity exceeded 95% for all sorted populations. Germline CDR1 and CDR2: LNHNV and YYDKDF (reference sequence). Trimming shortened V by 0 bases and J by 1 base, and 10 bases separated the two germline ends. The CDR3 is 15 amino acids. The gene calls are TRBV15 and TRBJ2-7; a weak D match, TRBD2 (5 bases). Sample: naive CD4+ T cells from blood. This TCR derives from a young man in good health. The CDR3 bases are TGTGCCACCAGCAGAGATAAACGGGGTTCCTACGAGCAGTACTTC. Its translation: CATSRDKRGSYEQYF.